Following are 29 T cell receptor beta chains from one sample sequenced in a study of T cell responses to AZD1222 COVID-19 vaccine. The data were produced by immunoSEQ multiplex PCR, yet TCRdb's version contains in-frame clones alone and is incomplete. This sample has about 120,000 clones, with around 90% found just once. The sequencing here drew on peripheral blood, taken on day 0 of AZD1222 vaccination. These receptors were obtained from an adult in good health.

The rearrangement uses TRBV4-1 and TRBJ1-3, with D possibly TRBD1 on 6 matching bases. This CDR3 contains 15 residues. The V and J ends lost 2 bases and 4 bases respectively, with 12 bases between them. CDR1 is MGHRA, CDR2 YSYEKL, per germline. The CDR3 spells CASSQTRGEGNTIYF. Written as DNA, the CDR3 is TGCGCCAGCAGCCAAACCAGGGGCGAAGGAAACACCATATATTTT.

This chain connects TRBV7-2 to TRBJ1-2; D unclear. The V and J ends lost 8 bases and 2 bases respectively, with 18 bases between them. CDR1 is SGHTA and CDR2 is FQGNSA in the germline V gene. CDR3 length equals 15 residues. CDR3 bases: TGTGCCAGCCGTCGGCTCGAGGAGGGCAACTATGGCTACACCTTC. This sequence encodes CASRRLEEGNYGYTF. Full variable domain (rest looked up from reference TRBV7-2 and TRBJ1-2): GAGVSQSPSNKVTEKGKDVELRCDPISGHTALYWYRQSLGQGLEFLIYFQGNSAPDKSGLPSDRFSAERTGGSVSTLTIQRTQQEDSAVYLCASRRLEEGNYGYTFGSGTRLTVV.

The chain uses TRBV11-2 and TRBJ1-3; weak D call: TRBD1 (5 bases). This CDR3 comprises 16 residues. V was clipped by 0 bases and J by 2 bases, with 11 bases between them. Germline assignment: CDR1 SGHAT and CDR2 FQNNGV. CDR3 sequence reads: CASSLDRGNTGNTIYF. The CDR3 bases are TGTGCCAGCAGCTTAGATCGGGGGAATACTGGAAACACCATATATTTT.

The chain is built from TRBV2 and TRBJ2-5; weak D call: TRBD2 (7 bases). From germline, CDR1 is SNHLY and CDR2 FYNNEI. The CDR3 is 15 residues long. Trimming stripped 8 bases from V and 3 bases from J, with 19 bases between. The CDR3 nucleotides read TGTGCCAGCGCCCTGAATAGGGGGGGCAAAGAGACCCAGTACTTC. It encodes CASALNRGGKETQYF.

The V and J genes are TRBV10-3 and TRBJ1-2, with D possibly being TRBD1 (6 bases). Trimming removed 6 bases at V and 6 bases at J, with 14 bases between. Germline CDR1 and CDR2: ENHRY and SYGVKD. This CDR3 has 13 residues. The CDR3 region is CAIRRRGADGYTF. CDR3 bases: TGTGCCATCAGAAGGAGGGGGGCGGATGGCTACACCTTC.

This chain joins TRBV27 and TRBJ1-2; D not certain. The CDR3 covers 13 residues. The V end lost 3 bases, the J end lost 3 bases, and 8 bases lay between the germline ends. CDR1 MNHEY and CDR2 SMNVEV come from the germline V gene (reference sequence). In nucleotides, the CDR3 is TGTGCCAGCAGTTTTAGGGTGGACTATGGCTACACCTTC. Translation: CASSFRVDYGYTF.

V is TRBV7-9 and J is TRBJ2-5; a possible D gene is TRBD2 (6 bases). The V gene's germline CDR1 is SEHNR and CDR2 FQNEAQ (reference sequence). The ends were cut back, 5 bases at V and 5 bases at J, with 12 bases in the middle. The CDR3 sequence is 13 residues long. The CDR3 loop is CASSHGGVETQYF. DNA for the CDR3: TGTGCCAGCAGCCACGGCGGGGTTGAGACCCAGTACTTC.

This clone was seen only once. J is TRBJ2-2 and V is TRBV24-1; 7 nucleotides align to TRBD1. CDR1 and CDR2 (germline): KGHDR, SFDVKD. The CDR3 loop spans 14 amino acids. Trimming at V came to 7 bases and at J to 2 bases, leaving 3 bases not matched to a gene. CDR3: CATRGTANTGELFF. The CDR3 DNA reads as TGTGCCACCAGGGGGACAGCCAACACCGGGGAGCTGTTTTTT.

This chain uses TRBV2 with TRBJ2-7; tentative D call: TRBD1 (6 bases). The germline V gene encodes CDR1 SNHLY and CDR2 FYNNEI. This CDR3 spans 14 amino acids. The V end was cut by 5 bases, the J end by 6 bases, with 17 bases between. CDR3 region: CASSIQGSRGEQYF. CDR3 DNA: TGTGCCAGCAGTATACAGGGATCCAGAGGCGAGCAGTACTTC.

This rearrangement joins TRBV3-1 (or the pseudogene TRBV3-2) to TRBJ2-2; 8 bases match TRBD1. CDR1 and CDR2 from the germline V gene are LGHDT and YNNKEL (reference sequence). The CDR3 loop spans 18 amino acids. Trimming cost V 4 bases and J 2 bases; bases outside gene matches: 12. The CDR3 DNA is TGTGCCAGCAGCCTAAGGACAGGGAGCGGGTTTAACACCGGGGAGCTGTTTTTT. Amino acids: CASSLRTGSGFNTGELFF.

The CDR3 DNA reads as TGTGCCAGTAGTAACCAGGGGGCTCTTGAGCAGTTCTTC. The encoded protein is CASSNQGALEQFF. V is TRBV19 and J is TRBJ2-1, with 8 bases fitting TRBD1. Per germline, CDR1 LNHDA and CDR2 SQIVND (reference sequence). This CDR3 spans 13 amino acids. With V trimmed by 4 bases and J by 9 bases, 5 bases remained unmatched.

This chain connects TRBV19 to TRBJ2-7, with 9 bases that match TRBD1. The CDR3 sequence is 15 residues long. The germline gives CDR1 LNHDA, CDR2 SQIVND (reference sequence). Trimming took 3 bases from V and 0 from J; bases not matched to a gene: 3. The DNA for the CDR3 is TGTGCCAGTAGTATCCGACAGGGGGTCTCCTACGAGCAGTACTTC. Residues: CASSIRQGVSYEQYF.

The V and J genes are TRBV11-2 and TRBJ2-1; 7 nucleotides match TRBD2. CDR1 is SGHAT and CDR2 is FQNNGV in the germline V gene. After removal of 5 bases from V and 7 bases from J, the junction contained 8 bases not matched to a gene. The CDR3 covers 14 residues. The CDR3 here is CASSQGEGWNEQFF. The DNA of the CDR3 is TGTGCCAGCAGCCAAGGGGAGGGCTGGAATGAGCAGTTCTTC.

Here the CDR3 DNA reads TGTGCCAGCAGCCATTCAGGGGACGCTTTCTTT. It is translated as CASSHSGDAFF. V is TRBV7-9 and J is TRBJ1-1; tentative D call: TRBD1 (6 bases). The CDR3 runs 11 residues. Germline V gene lookup returns CDR1 SEHNR and CDR2 FQNEAQ (reference sequence). Trimming took off 5 bases at V and 11 bases at J, with 12 bases between the two ends. The variable domain in full, with the rest retrieved from reference TRBV7-9 and TRBJ1-1, is DTGVSQNPRHKITKRGQNVTFRCDPISEHNRLYWYRQTLGQGPEFLTYFQNEAQLEKSRLLSDRFSAERPKGSFSTLEIQRTEQGDSAMYLCASSHSGDAFFGQGTRLTVV.

The chain couples TRBV27 to TRBJ2-7, with D maybe TRBD1 (6 bases). In germline, CDR1 is MNHEY, CDR2 SMNVEV (reference sequence). This CDR3 has 14 amino acids. The V end lost 4 bases, the J end lost 0 bases, and 10 bases lay between the germline ends. The CDR3 nucleotides are TGTGCCAGCAGTTCGGGACACAGCTCCTACGAGCAGTACTTC. This gives the protein CASSSGHSSYEQYF.

The V gene is TRBV9, the J gene TRBJ1-1; possibly TRBD1 for D (6 bases). V was pared by 3 bases and J by 0 bases, with 9 bases between. The CDR3 is 14 amino acids. In germline, CDR1 is SGDLS, CDR2 YYNGEE. The CDR3 bases are TGTGCCAGCAGCGCCCCAGGGGTGAACACTGAAGCTTTCTTT. Protein product: CASSAPGVNTEAFF.

V usage is TRBV6-5 and J usage is TRBJ1-2; weak D call: TRBD1 (5 bases). The CDR3 consists of 13 residues. In germline, CDR1 is MNHEY, CDR2 SVGAGI. Deletions cut 6 bases from V and 4 bases from J, with 12 bases between. This chain's CDR3 is CASRIRGTYGYTF. DNA for the CDR3: TGTGCCAGCAGGATCCGGGGGACCTATGGCTACACCTTC.

This chain joins TRBV7-3 and TRBJ2-2; the D call may be TRBD1 or TRBD2 (6 bases each). V gave up 5 bases and J gave up 6 bases, with 22 bases separating them. The CDR3 is made up of 17 amino acids. CDR1 is SGHTA and CDR2 is FQGTGA in the germline V gene. In DNA, the CDR3 is TGTGCCAGCAGCCCCCAAGGAGGGGGAGTGCGATCCGGGGAGCTGTTTTTT. This gives the protein CASSPQGGGVRSGELFF.

The rearrangement joins TRBV28 to TRBJ1-6; no firm D call. Germline loops: CDR1 MDHEN, CDR2 SYDVKM. The CDR3 is 16 amino acids. Trimming removed 5 bases at V and 10 bases at J, with 21 bases between. This CDR3 reads CASSPAGPVLESPLHF. CDR3 in DNA: TGTGCCAGCAGTCCAGCGGGCCCGGTATTGGAGTCACCCCTCCACTTT.

The chain employs TRBV18 and TRBJ1-1; the D gene is possibly TRBD1 (5 bases). Germline loops: CDR1 KGHSH, CDR2 LQKENI. The CDR3 spans 15 residues. Trimming pared 4 bases from V and 1 base from J, leaving 13 bases between. The CDR3 region is CASSLAGRANTEAFF. DNA of the CDR3: TGTGCCAGCTCACTTGCGGGACGGGCGAACACTGAAGCTTTCTTT. Based on the CDR3 plus reference TRBV18 and TRBJ1-1, the full variable domain is NAGVMQNPRHLVRRRGQEARLRCSPMKGHSHVYWYRQLPEEGLKFMVYLQKENIIDESGMPKERFSAEFPKEGPSILRIQQVVRGDSAAYFCASSLAGRANTEAFFGQGTRLTVV.

The J gene is TRBJ1-5, the V gene TRBV7-8; possible D gene TRBD1, 6 bases. The CDR3 totals 14 residues. V was cut by 1 base and J by 6 bases, with 10 bases left in between. Looked up from germline, CDR1 is SGHVS and CDR2 is FQNEAQ. Here the CDR3 reads CASSLDHRAQPQHF. In DNA form, the CDR3 reads TGTGCCAGCAGCTTAGACCACAGGGCTCAGCCCCAGCATTTT. The whole variable domain, remainder taken from reference TRBV7-8 and TRBJ1-5, is GAGVSQSPRYKVAKRGQDVALRCDPISGHVSLFWYQQALGQGPEFLTYFQNEAQLDKSGLPSDRFFAERPEGSVSTLKIQRTQQEDSAVYLCASSLDHRAQPQHFGDGTRLSIL.

The chain combines TRBV15 with TRBJ2-1, with 7 bases that match TRBD1. Trimming took 0 bases from V and 4 from J; bases not matched to a gene: 3. The CDR3 contains 15 residues. The germline V gene encodes CDR1 LNHNV and CDR2 YYDKDF (reference sequence). The chain's CDR3 is CATSRDGTEYNEQFF. In nucleotides, the CDR3 is TGTGCCACCAGCAGAGATGGGACAGAGTACAATGAGCAGTTCTTC.

The chain has TRBV5-3 and TRBJ1-2, with D maybe TRBD1 (5 bases). TRBV5-3 is reported as an ORF; its role is uncertain. The CDR3 has 14 amino acids. V gave up 3 bases and J gave up 3 bases, with 12 bases separating them. In DNA form, the CDR3 reads TGTGCCAGAAGCTCTCGGGGCGCGGACTATGGCTACACCTTC. It is translated as CARSSRGADYGYTF.

The chain couples TRBV29-1 to TRBJ1-6; maybe TRBD1 (6 bases). V lost 4 bases, J lost 8 bases, and 12 bases lay in between. Germline CDR1 SQVTM, CDR2 ANQGSEA. The CDR3 length is 13 residues. The CDR3 bases are TGCAGCGTTGCACAGGGTGCCGATTCACCCCTCCACTTT. Protein: CSVAQGADSPLHF. The whole variable domain, remainder taken from reference TRBV29-1 and TRBJ1-6, is SAVISQKPSRDICQRGTSLTIQCQVDSQVTMMFWYRQQPGQSLTLIATANQGSEATYESGFVIDKFPISRPNLTFSTLTVSNMSPEDSSIYLCSVAQGADSPLHFGNGTRLTVT.

The chain employs TRBV9 and TRBJ2-5; TRBD1 or TRBD2 may be the D gene (5 bases each). V was trimmed by 5 bases and J by 5 bases, leaving 19 bases between them. Germline V lookup: CDR1 SGDLS, CDR2 YYNGEE. This CDR3 spans 15 amino acids. CDR3 protein: CASSFTGASGETQYF. In DNA, the CDR3 is TGTGCCAGCAGTTTTACCGGGGCTTCGGGGGAGACCCAGTACTTC.

This clone is a singleton in its sample. The chain links TRBV5-6 to TRBJ1-5; D may be TRBD1 (5 bases). This CDR3 region has 15 residues. The V and J ends lost 3 bases and 1 base respectively, with 11 bases between them. The germline V gene has CDR1 SGHDT and CDR2 YYEEEE. CDR3: CASSSGWGSNQPQHF. Here the CDR3 DNA reads TGTGCCAGCAGCTCAGGGTGGGGAAGCAATCAGCCCCAGCATTTT.

The rearrangement uses TRBV7-2 and TRBJ2-1; D is undetermined. CDR1 is SGHTA and CDR2 is FQGNSA in the germline V gene. V gave up 5 bases and J gave up 5 bases, with 7 bases separating them. The CDR3 length is 12 residues. The CDR3 protein is CASSAVDNEQFF. The DNA of the CDR3 is TGTGCCAGCAGCGCCGTAGACAATGAGCAGTTCTTC. The whole variable domain, filled in from reference TRBV7-2 and TRBJ2-1, reads GAGVSQSPSNKVTEKGKDVELRCDPISGHTALYWYRQSLGQGLEFLIYFQGNSAPDKSGLPSDRFSAERTGGSVSTLTIQRTQQEDSAVYLCASSAVDNEQFFGPGTRLTVL.

The rearrangement uses TRBV29-1 and TRBJ1-5; D perhaps matches TRBD1 (5 bases). The CDR3 has 14 residues. Germline assignment: CDR1 SQVTM and CDR2 ANQGSEA. The ends were cut back, 4 bases at V and 7 bases at J, with 17 bases in the middle. CDR3 amino acids: CSVVEGSISQPQHF. Written as DNA, the CDR3 is TGCAGCGTTGTGGAGGGGTCAATAAGCCAGCCCCAGCATTTT.

In DNA form, the CDR3 reads TGTGCCAGCTCACCGCCCGGGGGAGTGATAGGAAACACCATATATTTT. Amino acid sequence: CASSPPGGVIGNTIYF. The chain is built from TRBV18 and TRBJ1-3, with D perhaps matching TRBD1 (5 bases). Looked up from germline, CDR1 is KGHSH and CDR2 is LQKENI. The CDR3 loop spans 16 amino acids. Trimming pared 3 bases from V and 4 bases from J, leaving 16 bases between.